Below, 10 T cell receptor beta chains from the same sample are listed, as sequenced in a study of T cells in Graves' hyperthyroidism and ophthalmopathy. The TCR beta CDR3 regions underwent amplification using RNA transcripts as the source. The HTBI primer set drove a first-round RT-PCR of the TCR CDR3. Each CDR3 protein gets one entry after TCRdb re-called the multiplex PCR reads with MiXCR. The sample contains 340,000 or so distinct CDR3 sequences, 16% of which appear only once. Sequencing input: blood. Receptors were obtained from a man aged 30 to 39 with Graves' hyperthyroidism.

This clonotype was detected a few times. This chain links TRBV19 with TRBJ2-5; D uncertain. CDR3 length: 13 residues. V lost 6 bases and J lost 0, with 8 bases in between. Germline V gives CDR1 LNHDA, CDR2 SQIVND (reference sequence). DNA of the CDR3: TGTGCCAGTAGGTCAGAGTACCAAGAGACCCAGTACTTC. Its protein product is CASRSEYQETQYF.

The table lists this clonotype with a few counts. V and J are TRBV6-5 and TRBJ2-7; D is ambiguous. CDR3 size: 15 residues. Germline values: CDR1 MNHEY, CDR2 SVGAGI. The ends were cut back, 0 bases at V and 0 bases at J, with 9 bases in the middle. The CDR3 here is CASSYSVGPSYEQYF. The CDR3 region has the DNA TGTGCCAGCAGTTACTCGGTCGGCCCCTCCTACGAGCAGTACTTC.

J is TRBJ2-2 and V is TRBV15, with 9 bases fitting TRBD1. The CDR3 sequence is 22 residues long. V was pared by 1 base and J by 4 bases, with 22 bases of the junction left unmatched. Germline V lookup: CDR1 LNHNV, CDR2 YYDKDF (reference sequence). The DNA of the CDR3 is TGTGCCACCAGCAGAGTCCCCAGTGAGGGACAGGGTTGTGTTGGGTTCACCGGGGAGCTGTTTTTT. Amino acids: CATSRVPSEGQGCVGFTGELFF.

This clonotype was seen ten or more times. The J gene is TRBJ2-2, the V gene TRBV9; D possibly corresponds to TRBD1 (6 bases). CDR1 and CDR2 from the germline V gene are SGDLS and YYNGEE. The CDR3 runs to 16 residues. V lost 4 bases and J 0 bases, leaving 13 bases between the germline ends. The CDR3 loop reads CASSLRGSANTGELFF. The CDR3, as DNA: TGTGCCAGCAGCCTGAGGGGGAGTGCGAACACCGGGGAGCTGTTTTTT.

This clonotype was counted many times. The genes are TRBV12-3 or TRBV12-4 and TRBJ1-1; D unclear. Deletions cut 3 bases from V and 7 bases from J, with 12 bases between. CDR3 length: 13 residues. CDR3 sequence (DNA): TGTGCCAGCAGTTTCTCCTCGGGGATTGAAGCTTTCTTT. Its translation: CASSFSSGIEAFF.

This clonotype was picked up a small number of times. The chain employs TRBV9 and TRBJ2-7; D is perhaps TRBD1 (6 bases). Germline V CDR1 and CDR2: SGDLS, YYNGEE. This CDR3 is built from 14 residues. V was pared by 0 bases and J by 3 bases, with 10 bases between. In nucleotides, the CDR3 is TGTGCCAGCAGCGTAGGGGGGCTCAGCTACGAGCAGTACTTC. Its translation is CASSVGGLSYEQYF. The full variable domain, its missing parts supplied by reference TRBV9 and TRBJ2-7, is DSGVTQTPKHLITATGQRVTLRCSPRSGDLSVYWYQQSLDQGLQFLIQYYNGEERAKGNILERFSAQQFPDLHSELNLSSLELGDSALYFCASSVGGLSYEQYFGPGTRLTVT.

Ten or more counts support this clonotype. The chain couples TRBV20-1 to TRBJ1-5; 10 positions match TRBD1. Per the germline V gene, CDR1 is DFQATT and CDR2 is SNEGSKA (reference sequence). This CDR3 contains 14 residues. The trim removed 4 bases at V and 4 bases at J, leaving 4 bases unmatched. CDR3 loop: CSATGQGGNQPQHF. In nucleotides, the CDR3 is TGCAGTGCTACAGGACAGGGGGGGAATCAGCCCCAGCATTTT.

This chain joins TRBV18 and TRBJ2-7; D perhaps matches TRBD1 (5 bases). CDR1 and CDR2 from the germline V gene are KGHSH and LQKENI. The CDR3 runs 14 residues. Trimming removed 0 bases from V and 2 bases from J, with 8 bases in between. The CDR3 loop reads CASSPPLDTYEQYF. CDR3 in DNA: TGTGCCAGCTCACCACCGCTGGACACCTACGAGCAGTACTTC.

In its sample, this clonotype was seen many times. This sequence joins TRBV6-1 and TRBJ2-7, with 10 nucleotides matching TRBD2. The CDR3 totals 18 residues. Germline trimming cut 5 bases from V and 0 bases from J; bases unmatched to any gene: 13. In germline, CDR1 is MNHNS, CDR2 SASEGT. CDR3 amino acids: CASSYRSPRTSGSYEQYF. CDR3 sequence (DNA): TGTGCCAGCAGTTACCGTTCCCCTCGGACTAGCGGCTCCTACGAGCAGTACTTC.

This sequence joins TRBV11-3 and TRBJ2-3, with D tentatively TRBD1 or TRBD2 (5 bases each). The CDR3 totals 13 residues. Trimming left V 5 bases short and J 5 bases short, with 11 bases between. Germline V gene lookup returns CDR1 SGHNT and CDR2 YENEEA. CDR3 in DNA: TGTGCCAGCAGCCCCGGGACGCGAGATACGCAGTATTTT. It specifies CASSPGTRDTQYF.